The rows below give T cell receptor beta chains drawn from one sample of a study of blood T cell repertoires in COVID-19. Profiling relied on immunoSEQ multiplex PCR, and the TCRdb table lists in-frame clones only, not all of them. The sample lists 300,000 or so clones; around four fifths were seen once. Sequenced material: peripheral blood. The receptors here all came from a woman aged 45-65 years with active or convalescent COVID-19. Each CDR3 is given with its conserved first and last residue. D genes are given only for firm matches. Some rows mark clone size as missing; the rest say once, few, many or name a class of expanded clone.

J gene: TRBJ2-6
D gene: TRBD1
V gene: TRBV18
clone size: NA
CDR3 DNA: TGTGCCAGCTCACCATCGGTTCCCCCGACAGGGGCCTCTGGGGCCAACGTCCTGACTTTC
CDR3 protein: CASSPSVPPTGASGANVLTF

J gene: TRBJ2-1
D gene: NA
V gene: TRBV21-1
clone size: NA
CDR3 DNA: TGTGCCAGCAGCACTATGACTAGCGGCCGATTCAATGAGCAGTTCTTC
CDR3 protein: CASSTMTSGRFNEQFF

J gene: TRBJ2-1
D gene: TRBD2
V gene: TRBV6-5
clone size: NA
CDR3 DNA: TGTGCCAGCGAGTTCGGGGGGGGTGGTGAGCAGTTCTTC
CDR3 protein: CASEFGGGGEQFF

J gene: TRBJ1-1
D gene: TRBD1
V gene: TRBV29-1
clone size: NA
CDR3 DNA: TGCAGCGTTAAGACAGGGCCTACTAACACTGAAGCTTTCTTT
CDR3 protein: CSVKTGPTNTEAFF

J gene: TRBJ2-3
D gene: TRBD2
V gene: TRBV25-1
clone size: NA
CDR3 DNA: TGTGCCAGCTCCCGCGGACTAGCGGGACCTAGCACAGATACGCAGTATTTT
CDR3 protein: CASSRGLAGPSTDTQYF

J gene: TRBJ2-1
D gene: NA
V gene: TRBV28
clone size: NA
CDR3 DNA: TGTGCCAGCACCACCCCCATAGGGAGGTGGTCCAATGAGCAGTTCTTC
CDR3 protein: CASTTPIGRWSNEQFF

J gene: TRBJ2-1
D gene: NA
V gene: TRBV6-5
clone size: few
CDR3 DNA: TGTGCCAGCAGGTCTAGCGCGAGCTCCTACAATGAGCAGTTCTTC
CDR3 protein: CASRSSASSYNEQFF

J gene: TRBJ2-7
D gene: TRBD2
V gene: TRBV2
clone size: NA
CDR3 DNA: TGTGCCAGCAGTGAAGCGTCAACCGGGACTAGCGGGAGGCAGGGCGAGCAGTACTTC
CDR3 protein: CASSEASTGTSGRQGEQYF

J gene: TRBJ1-1
D gene: NA
V gene: TRBV19
clone size: NA
CDR3 DNA: TGTGCCAGTATGGAGTCTTTTACCGTGGGTTACACTGAAGCTTTCTTT
CDR3 protein: CASMESFTVGYTEAFF

J gene: TRBJ2-1
D gene: TRBD2
V gene: TRBV9
clone size: NA
CDR3 DNA: TGTGCCAGCAGCGTAAGGACTAGCGGAATCTACAATGAGCAGTTCTTC
CDR3 protein: CASSVRTSGIYNEQFF

J gene: TRBJ1-1
D gene: TRBD1
V gene: TRBV11-2
clone size: NA
CDR3 DNA: TGTGCCAGCAGCTTAAGAAGGGGACAGGGAGTCATGAACACTGAAGCTTTCTTT
CDR3 protein: CASSLRRGQGVMNTEAFF

J gene: TRBJ1-6
D gene: NA
V gene: TRBV5-1
clone size: NA
CDR3 DNA: TGCGCCAGCAGCTTGACACCAGGGGTGGATTCACCCCTCCACTTT
CDR3 protein: CASSLTPGVDSPLHF

J gene: TRBJ1-2
D gene: TRBD1
V gene: TRBV27
clone size: NA
CDR3 DNA: TGTGCCAGCAGTTCCCGGACGACAGGGTATGGCTACACCTTC
CDR3 protein: CASSSRTTGYGYTF

J gene: TRBJ2-7
D gene: NA
V gene: TRBV6-1
clone size: many
CDR3 DNA: TGTGCCAGCAGTGGGGTCGGGAGCGGTAGCTCCTACGAGCAGTACTTC
CDR3 protein: CASSGVGSGSSYEQYF

J gene: TRBJ1-4
D gene: TRBD1
V gene: TRBV7-8
clone size: NA
CDR3 DNA: TGTGCCAGCAGCTTAGTAGCAGGGGGCGGTGAAAAACTGTTTTTT
CDR3 protein: CASSLVAGGGEKLFF